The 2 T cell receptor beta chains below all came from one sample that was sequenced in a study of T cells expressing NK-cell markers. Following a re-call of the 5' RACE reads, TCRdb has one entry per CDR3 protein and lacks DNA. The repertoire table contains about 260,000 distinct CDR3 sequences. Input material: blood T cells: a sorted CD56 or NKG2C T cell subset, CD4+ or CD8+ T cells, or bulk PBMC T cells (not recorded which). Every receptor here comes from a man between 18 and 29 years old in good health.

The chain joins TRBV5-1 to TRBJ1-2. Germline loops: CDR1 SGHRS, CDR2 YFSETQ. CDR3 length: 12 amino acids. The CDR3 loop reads CASSLAAESYTF.

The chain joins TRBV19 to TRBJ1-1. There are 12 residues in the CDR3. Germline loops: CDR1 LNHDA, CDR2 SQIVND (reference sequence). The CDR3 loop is CASSLGWTEAFF.